Listed here is a single T cell receptor beta chain. This CDR3 has 13 residues. The germline V gene encodes CDR1 LNHDA and CDR2 SQIVND (reference sequence). V dropped 6 bases and J dropped 10 bases, with 16 bases sitting between them. This entry belongs to a study of T-cell memory formation after mild COVID-19. Study-wide background: The TCR clusters were mostly specific to one donor.

TCRdb reprocessed the 5' RACE reads via MiXCR and lists one record per CDR3 protein. The sample carries around 510,000 distinct CDR3 sequences, roughly 22% recorded once. Specimen: PBMCs or a T cell subset sorted from them (not recorded which). The receptor was isolated from an adult woman who had mild COVID-19 (a few samples of this study predate the infection). Cell type and time point are not known. The rearrangement joins TRBV19 to TRBJ2-1; possibly TRBD2 for D (6 bases). CDR3: CASSIGDSPEQFF. Written as DNA, the CDR3 is TGTGCCAGTAGCATTGGGGACTCACCCGAGCAGTTCTTC. Full variable domain (missing parts from reference TRBV19 and TRBJ2-1): DGGITQSPKYLFRKEGQNVTLSCEQNLNHDAMYWYRQDPGQGLRLIYYSQIVNDFQKGDIAEGYSVSREKKESFPLTVTSAQKNPTAFYLCASSIGDSPEQFFGPGTRLTVL.